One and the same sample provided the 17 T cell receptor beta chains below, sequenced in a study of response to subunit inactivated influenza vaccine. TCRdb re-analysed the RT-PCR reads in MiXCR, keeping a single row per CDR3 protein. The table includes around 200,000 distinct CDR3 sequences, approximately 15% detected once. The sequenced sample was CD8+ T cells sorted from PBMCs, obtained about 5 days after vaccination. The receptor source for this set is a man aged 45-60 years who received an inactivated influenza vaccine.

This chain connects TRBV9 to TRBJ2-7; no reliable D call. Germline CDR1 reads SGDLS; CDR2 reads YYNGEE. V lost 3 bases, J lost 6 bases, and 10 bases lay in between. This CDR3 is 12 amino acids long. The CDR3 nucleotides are TGTGCCAGCAGCGGGAGCTCCCCCGAGCAGTACTTC. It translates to CASSGSSPEQYF.

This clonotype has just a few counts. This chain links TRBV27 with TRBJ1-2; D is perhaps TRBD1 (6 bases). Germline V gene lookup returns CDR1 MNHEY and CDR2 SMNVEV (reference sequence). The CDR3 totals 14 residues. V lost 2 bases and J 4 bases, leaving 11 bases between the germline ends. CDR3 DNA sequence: TGTGCCAGCAGTTTAGTGCAGGGGAGCTATGGCTACACCTTC. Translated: CASSLVQGSYGYTF.

CDR3 sequence (DNA): TGTGCCAGCAGCACGGGGGACAGGGTGCAGTTCTTC. This gives the protein CASSTGDRVQFF. V gene TRBV7-6 combines with J gene TRBJ2-1, with TRBD1 matching over 9 bases. The CDR3 runs 12 residues. CDR1 and CDR2 (germline): SGHVS, FNYEAQ. The trim removed 5 bases at V and 12 bases at J, leaving 5 bases unmatched.

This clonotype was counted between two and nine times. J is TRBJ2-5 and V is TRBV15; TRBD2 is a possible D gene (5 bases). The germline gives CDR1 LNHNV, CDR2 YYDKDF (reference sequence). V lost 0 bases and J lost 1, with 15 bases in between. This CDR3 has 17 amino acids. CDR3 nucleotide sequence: TGTGCCACCAGCAGAGATATGGATACTAGGGCCCAAGAGACCCAGTACTTC. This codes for CATSRDMDTRAQETQYF.

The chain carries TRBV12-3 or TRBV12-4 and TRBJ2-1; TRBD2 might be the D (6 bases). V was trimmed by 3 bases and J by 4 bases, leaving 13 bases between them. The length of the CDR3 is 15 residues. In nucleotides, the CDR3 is TGTGCCAGCAGTTTGGGCGGGATGGTGTACAATGAGCAGTTCTTC. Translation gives CASSLGGMVYNEQFF.

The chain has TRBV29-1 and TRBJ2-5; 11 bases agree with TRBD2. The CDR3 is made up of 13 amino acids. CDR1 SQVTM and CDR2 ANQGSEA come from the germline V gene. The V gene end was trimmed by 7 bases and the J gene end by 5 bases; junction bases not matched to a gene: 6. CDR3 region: CSAVAGGAETQYF. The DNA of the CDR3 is TGCAGCGCGGTAGCGGGGGGGGCTGAGACCCAGTACTTC. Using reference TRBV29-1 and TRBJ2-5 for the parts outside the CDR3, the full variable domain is SAVISQKPSRDICQRGTSLTIQCQVDSQVTMMFWYRQQPGQSLTLIATANQGSEATYESGFVIDKFPISRPNLTFSTLTVSNMSPEDSSIYLCSAVAGGAETQYFGPGTRLLVL.

The DNA for the CDR3 is TGTGCCAGCAGCTTACCCGTATCCTACGAGCAGTACTTC. Its protein product is CASSLPVSYEQYF. V usage is TRBV11-2 and J usage is TRBJ2-7; no firm D call. The length of the CDR3 is 13 residues. Germline CDR1 and CDR2: SGHAT and FQNNGV. Trimming left V 2 bases short and J 1 base short, with 6 bases between.

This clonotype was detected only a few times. In DNA form, the CDR3 reads TGTGCCAGCAGCTTATCCCAGCGGTACACAGATACGCAGTATTTT. Its protein is CASSLSQRYTDTQYF. The chain links TRBV7-9 to TRBJ2-3, with D perhaps TRBD2 (5 bases). The germline V and J ends were trimmed by 2 bases and 2 bases, with 11 bases remaining between them. Germline CDR1 and CDR2: SEHNR and FQNEAQ (reference sequence). This CDR3 contains 15 residues.

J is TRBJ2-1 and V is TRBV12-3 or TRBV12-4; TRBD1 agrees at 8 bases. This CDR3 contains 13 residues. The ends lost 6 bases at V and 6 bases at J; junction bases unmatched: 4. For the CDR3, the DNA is TGTGCCAGCAGCAAAGACAGGGGCAATGAGCAGTTCTTC. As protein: CASSKDRGNEQFF.

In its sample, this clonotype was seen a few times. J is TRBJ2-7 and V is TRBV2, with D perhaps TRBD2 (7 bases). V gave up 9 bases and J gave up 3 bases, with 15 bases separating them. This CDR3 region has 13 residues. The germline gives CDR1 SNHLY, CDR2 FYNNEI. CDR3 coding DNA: TGTGCCAGTAAAGCGGGACAACTCTACGAGCAGTACTTC. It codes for CASKAGQLYEQYF.

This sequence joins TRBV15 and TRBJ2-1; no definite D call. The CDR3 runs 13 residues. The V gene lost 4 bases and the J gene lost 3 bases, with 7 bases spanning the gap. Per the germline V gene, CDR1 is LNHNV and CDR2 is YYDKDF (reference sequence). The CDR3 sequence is CATSTPNYNEQFF. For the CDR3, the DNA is TGTGCCACCAGCACACCTAACTACAATGAGCAGTTCTTC.

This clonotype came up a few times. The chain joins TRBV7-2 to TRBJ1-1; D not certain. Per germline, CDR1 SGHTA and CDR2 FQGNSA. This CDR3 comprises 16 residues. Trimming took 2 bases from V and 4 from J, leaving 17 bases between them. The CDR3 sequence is CASSLTFYREGTEAFF. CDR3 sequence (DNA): TGTGCCAGCAGCTTAACCTTCTACCGGGAGGGCACTGAAGCTTTCTTT. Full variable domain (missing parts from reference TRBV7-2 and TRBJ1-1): GAGVSQSPSNKVTEKGKDVELRCDPISGHTALYWYRQSLGQGLEFLIYFQGNSAPDKSGLPSDRFSAERTGGSVSTLTIQRTQQEDSAVYLCASSLTFYREGTEAFFGQGTRLTVV.

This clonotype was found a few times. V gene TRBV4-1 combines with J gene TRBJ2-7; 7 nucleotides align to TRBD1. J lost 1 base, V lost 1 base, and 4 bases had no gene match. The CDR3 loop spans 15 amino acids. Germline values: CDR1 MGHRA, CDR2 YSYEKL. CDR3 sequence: CASSQGRDSSYEQYF. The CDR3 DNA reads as TGCGCCAGCAGCCAAGGAAGGGACAGTTCCTACGAGCAGTACTTC.

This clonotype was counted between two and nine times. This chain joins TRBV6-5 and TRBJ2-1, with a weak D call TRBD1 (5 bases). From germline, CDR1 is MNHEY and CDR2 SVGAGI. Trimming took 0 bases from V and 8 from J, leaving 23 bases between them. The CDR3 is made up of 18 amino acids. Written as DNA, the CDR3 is TGTGCCAGCAGTTACTCTCTCCCCTACAGGCGCCGTTACGATGAGCAGTTCTTC. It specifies CASSYSLPYRRRYDEQFF.

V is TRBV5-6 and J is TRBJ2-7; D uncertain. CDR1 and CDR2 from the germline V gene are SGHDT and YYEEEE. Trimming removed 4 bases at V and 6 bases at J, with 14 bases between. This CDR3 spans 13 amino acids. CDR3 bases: TGTGCCAGCAGCCCCGGGCTGTTCTGCGAGCAGTACTTC. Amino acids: CASSPGLFCEQYF.

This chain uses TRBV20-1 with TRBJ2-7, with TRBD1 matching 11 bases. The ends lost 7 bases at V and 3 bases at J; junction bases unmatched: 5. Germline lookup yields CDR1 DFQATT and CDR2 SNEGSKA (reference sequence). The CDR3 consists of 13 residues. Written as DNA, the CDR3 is TGCAGTGTAATGGACAGGGGGCACTACGAGCAGTACTTC. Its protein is CSVMDRGHYEQYF.

CDR3 residues: CASSLDLRGSNQPQHF. The CDR3 nucleotides read TGTGCCAGCAGCTTAGACCTCAGGGGAAGTAATCAGCCCCAGCATTTT. The chain is built from TRBV7-9 and TRBJ1-5; D possibly corresponds to TRBD1 (6 bases). Deletions cut 1 base from V and 4 bases from J, with 14 bases between. The CDR3 covers 16 residues. Germline V gene lookup returns CDR1 SEHNR and CDR2 FQNEAQ (reference sequence). Supplemented by reference TRBV7-9 and TRBJ1-5, the full variable domain reads DTGVSQNPRHKITKRGQNVTFRCDPISEHNRLYWYRQTLGQGPEFLTYFQNEAQLEKSRLLSDRFSAERPKGSFSTLEIQRTEQGDSAMYLCASSLDLRGSNQPQHFGDGTRLSIL.